This T cell receptor (beta chain) was sequenced in a study of cytomegalovirus exposure and HLA in healthy donors (dated by TCRdb to the late 2010s). At the level of the whole study: According to an earlier analysis of 550 to 750 of the donors, some 180 million T cells yielded some 110 million unique TCR beta sequences and roughly 280 Gb of sequence data. An early release covering some 640 HLA-typed donors comprised about 300 gigabases of sequencing data and approximately 85 million unique TCR sequences. Of the approximately 400 genotyped donors, roughly 80% were placed in the genetic ancestry cluster associated with self-reported Caucasian donors. The study was designed to test whether signatures of past pathogen exposure could be identified by cataloging public T cell receptors. The study used immunosequencing to profile the T cell repertoires of about 670 subjects and linked those repertoires to cytomegalovirus serostatus. In addition to the first cohort of 666 subjects, a separate validation cohort of 100 to 150 different subjects was used. To predict cytomegalovirus infection status, the study brought together high-throughput TCR immunosequencing, statistical association of individual TCRs with disease status, and machine learning. A later analysis re-examined previously published TCR beta repertoires from just over 650 donors and added high-resolution HLA genotyping to investigate patterns of TCR occurrence. Rather than drawing on any new phenotypic data, the later analysis identified candidate immune exposures from TCR beta sequences and the way those sequences occurred across donors. An earlier analysis of approximately 580 of the donors used high-throughput TCR beta sequencing to judge whether each TCR beta V gene segment behaved as functional or pseudogenic. Donor age, sex, ethnicity and CMV serostatus were compiled together with the repertoire data. Genome-wide SNP genotypes for about 60% of the roughly 670 donors were used in a later genetic analysis, which treated that subset as a discovery cohort. All discovery cohort repertoires had been generated using a single sequencing platform. Both class I and class II loci were covered by HLA typing, at four-digit resolution. Typing coverage varied by locus: 629-630 donors for A, B, C, DRB1 and DQB1; approximately 560 for DQA1; approximately 570 for DPA1; under 490 for DPB1. Roughly 5 DR-DQ haplotypes were handled as single units for association and clustering, since linkage in the cohort was strong. On average, over 200,000 unique TCR beta nucleotide sequences were sequenced per donor among more than 350 genotyped donors of the cohort, with roughly 18% of those sequences being non-productive.

Libraries were prepared through the immunoSEQ multiplex PCR assay. For the multiplex PCR, a mixture combining 60 forward primers for TCR Vbeta segments and 13 reverse primers for TCR Jbeta segments was used. A multiplex PCR assay on genomic DNA amplified the CDR3 region of rearranged TCR beta genes. On the Illumina HiSeq System, the amplified TCR beta libraries were sequenced as 87-base-pair reads. The paper's processing steps were these. A later analysis counted tens of millions of unique TCR beta chains across the 650 to 700 repertoires, and 10 million to 12 million of these chains were shared by at least two donors. To remove PCR and sequencing errors, raw reads were error-corrected and collapsed into unique sequences using a nearest-neighbor algorithm that merged closely related sequences. To assign V, D and J gene segments, CDR3 sequences were aligned to IMGT reference sequences. Each retained sequence needed at least a six-nucleotide match to both a V gene segment and a J gene segment. A rearrangement counted as productive if the CDR3 had no stop codons and remained in frame with V and J, and every other rearrangement counted as non-productive. Following IMGT convention, CDR3 was defined as the stretch from the second conserved V-encoded cysteine up to the conserved J-encoded phenylalanine. The earlier analysis of 500 to 650 of the donors excluded any sequence lacking an unambiguous match to a single V gene segment. An earlier analysis of around 600 of the donors classified V segments as functional when productive rearrangements were above 56.7% and as segregating when the standard deviation between donors was above 5%. A statistical classification framework was built to diagnose cytomegalovirus status from the catalog of TCR beta chain sequences. In a later analysis, TCR nucleotide sequences were compared against IMGT/GENE-DB human TR gene sequences so that V and J genes could be assigned. A later analysis assigned CDR3 sequences and most-parsimonious VDJ recombination scenarios with the TCRdist pipeline. A later analysis defined each TCR beta chain by its CDR3 amino acid sequence plus V-gene family, and excluded reads lacking a unique V-gene family. As a way to deal with suspected cross-contamination and a sequencing artifact, a later analysis dropped under 600 nucleotide sequences that were highly shared and had low generation probability. In a later analysis, a clonal expansion index was calculated for each public chain from normalized within-repertoire ranks of inferred template counts. In a later analysis, generation probabilities were computed with a VDJ recombination model fitted to out-of-frame rearrangements, and the resulting probabilities were checked against IGoR. In a later analysis, hypergeometric tests were used to score TCR-TCR, TCR-HLA and TCR-CMV co-occurrence, with a repertoire-size bias correction applied to TCR pairs. In a later analysis, false discovery rates were estimated by permuting HLA or CMV assignments 20 times. A later analysis grouped co-occurring TCRs with DBSCAN, adding TCRdist sequence similarity when clustering within HLA-allele-positive subsets. Co-occurrence clustering excluded repertoires with fewer than 30,000 or more than 120,000 public chains, plus five with anomalous nucleotide sharing. TCRdb limited this immuneACCESS table to in-frame rearrangements with V and J called. A share of clones is missing; checked studies link under half to unresolved V genes, and the rest is unexplained. Clone size and V and J calls were adopted from that table, with D and trimming inferred from the DNA. Here the sample has tens of thousands of clones; more than 75% occur a single time. The top ten hold roughly 4.8% of the sample.

As regards this clone: Its antigen remains unidentified. The record has no base qualities; no much larger clone is one base away.

The cohort consisted of 600 to 750 healthy bone marrow donors. At the time of sampling, all cohort members were nominally healthy, though unrecorded immune exposures were likely present. The donor tested CMV seropositive, placing the donor among the 250 to 300 seropositive members of the cohort. A peripheral blood sample was provided by each donor, and peripheral blood mononuclear cells were used for TCR beta sequencing. The Qiagen DNeasy Blood Extraction Kit was used to extract genomic DNA from the blood cell samples. CDR1 SQVTM and CDR2 ANQGSEA were looked up in the germline V gene. V loses 5 bases of germline sequence and J loses 2 bases, and the interval between the two ends is 13 bases. The CDR3 runs 13 residues from the cysteine to the phenylalanine. Only the CDR3 region is kept as DNA, spanning 39 bases read in frame from base 1. Paper-wide results and their limitations: The authors suggested that the approach could potentially be extended to other disease states and immunological phenotypes. According to a later analysis, most CMV-associated TCR beta chains appeared to be HLA-restricted, and the HLA associations seemed to be driven largely by CMV exposure. V-gene and J-gene trimming of TCR beta chains was associated with a missense DCLRE1C variant in a later genetic analysis, and the association was replicated in an independent cohort. An earlier analysis of 450 to 750 of the donors showed that most TCR beta V segments appeared in productive rearrangements either about 87% or about 30% of the time, which broadly matched IMGT annotations. The cohort was sequenced for TCR beta chains only, and without alpha or paired-chain data the features that could be detected were limited. A further reported finding was that TCR beta sequences accurately predicted the HLA-A and HLA-B alleles for most subjects in the first cohort. Across donors, most TCR sequences were observed very rarely, whereas some public TCRs were present in many individuals. At a false discovery rate of 0.05, a later analysis linked under 20,000 TCR beta sequences to specific HLA alleles. Sequencing depth was assumed to be roughly uniform across donors in the presence/absence analyses, though that assumption may not hold. Several of the top co-occurrence clusters appeared to be linked to parvovirus B19, influenza, CMV and Epstein-Barr virus, according to a later analysis. The 87-base-pair reads could not distinguish some IMGT-functional V segments, including TRBV6-2 and TRBV6-3, so those segments were excluded. In the study, roughly 160 TCR beta chains were listed as associated with cytomegalovirus. In vitro tests confirmed that a few of the cytomegalovirus-associated TCR beta chains recognize cytomegalovirus antigens. The classifier was reported to diagnose cytomegalovirus status with high specificity and sensitivity in both the original cohort and the validation cohort. Because some donors lacked HLA typing at each locus, the association tests relied only on the typed subset. Compared with equally common non-associated chains, HLA-associated TCR beta chains in a later analysis were more clonally expanded and had lower generation probabilities. Linkage disequilibrium might explain the correlated functional status among segregating V segments, but an unknown experimental factor could not be excluded. CMV serostatus was the only immune exposure information available for the cohort. A later genetic analysis reported fewer N-insertions in productive TCRs among donors in an Asian-associated ancestry cluster than the roughly 720-donor mean. Some 16 rarely observed V segments, including chromosome 9 orphons, were excluded from the earlier analysis of a few hundred of the donors because counts were too low. In a later analysis, TCR association rates were found to vary across HLA loci, with the most associated TCRs seen for DRB1 alleles and the fewest for HLA-C alleles. Strong co-occurrence of HLA alleles, especially DR and DQ, made assigning TCR associations to individual alleles difficult. A group of highly shared sequence variants was considered likely to be a technical artifact of the sequencing pipeline.

The material sequenced was PBMCs. The sequence is built from TRBV29-1 and TRBJ2-7, and possibly TRBD1, on 6 matching bases. The source is a man aged 25-40 years in good health and CMV-seropositive. The bases read TGCAGCGTTTATACAGGGCCAACCTACGAGCAGTACTTC. It encodes CSVYTGPTYEQYF.